One TCR beta chain is described in this entry. Trimming at V came to 0 bases and at J to 9 bases, leaving 6 bases not matched to a gene. Germline assignment: CDR1 SGHTA and CDR2 FQGTGA. This CDR3 contains 16 residues. The protocol was immunoSEQ multiplex PCR, while the TCRdb copy is restricted to in-frame clones and leaves out a portion. The sample has about 130,000 clones; approximately 91% are singletons. This record comes from a study of control samples from healthy donors and cancer patients. The chain has TRBV7-3 and TRBJ1-6; 9 bases fit TRBD1. The sample consisted of blood. The TCR sequence derives from a man aged 50-60 years in good health. The CDR3 DNA reads as TGTGCCAGCAGCTTAACGGGACAGGGCTCGGGTTCACCCCTCCACTTT. Residues: CASSLTGQGSGSPLHF. Full variable domain (missing parts from reference TRBV7-3 and TRBJ1-6): GAGVSQTPSNKVTEKGKYVELRCDPISGHTALYWYRQSLGQGPEFLIYFQGTGAADDSGLPNDRFFAVRPEGSVSTLKIQRTERGDSAVYLCASSLTGQGSGSPLHFGNGTRLTVT.